This T cell receptor beta chain was profiled in a study of regulatory T cells in long-lasting Graves disease. The study, taken as a whole, reports: The study found persistent patients shared more public clonotypes (roughly 2,500) than new patients (over 900). TRBV28, TRBJ1-2 and TRBJ2-5 emerged as the favored segments in persistent disease.

Regarding time point: newly diagnosed GD, antithyroid drugs for less than 3 months. After RNA was extracted from PBMCs, the TCR library was made from it. A remark on this clonotype: Antigen unknown.

CDR3-region Arm-PCR and iRepertoire HTBI primers produced the TCR beta libraries. Via MiXCR, TCRdb re-called the multiplex PCR reads, giving one row per CDR3 protein. The top ten hold over 8.5% of the sample, which has roughly 420,000 distinct CDR3 sequences, about 15% seen once. Trimming took 3 bases from V and 3 from J; bases not matched to a gene: 9. The CDR3 sequence is 17 residues long. The germline gives CDR1 SGHDT, CDR2 YYEEEE. These data also formed part of another study, on T cells in Graves' hyperthyroidism and ophthalmopathy. According to that study: The definition of stable Graves' hyperthyroidism was no ophthalmopathy progression within 18 months.

The clonotype comes from a woman in her twenties or thirties with Graves disease. The rearrangement links TRBV5-6 to TRBJ2-1, with TRBD2 identical over 10 bases. The sample consisted of peripheral blood mononuclear cells (PBMCs), taken at new diagnosis, from a patient treated with antithyroid drugs. CDR3 nucleotides: TGTGCCAGCAGCTGGGGGACCGGACTAGCGGTCTACAATGAGCAGTTCTTC. It translates to CASSWGTGLAVYNEQFF.